Below are 14 T cell receptor beta chains sequenced from a single sample in a study of T-cell reconstitution after alpha-beta-depleted transplantation in children. TCRbeta library preparation incorporated unique molecular identifiers. MiXCR, applied by TCRdb to the PCR reads, yields one record per CDR3 protein. The profile shows around 700,000 distinct CDR3 sequences, 13% of them singletons. The sample consisted of PBMCs, taken before TCRalphabeta/CD19-depleted stem cell transplant. These TCRs come from a girl aged 2-10 years with congenital amegakaryocytic thrombocytopenia, due to receive a stem cell transplant.

This clonotype was found many times. The genes are TRBV5-1 and TRBJ2-7; D is unresolved. Germline V gene sequence: CDR1 SGHRS, CDR2 YFSETQ. V was trimmed by 2 bases and J by 3 bases, leaving 12 bases between them. The CDR3 loop spans 14 amino acids. CDR3: CASSFEDLDYEQYF. DNA for the CDR3: TGCGCCAGCAGCTTTGAAGACTTGGACTACGAGCAGTACTTC.

The table lists this clonotype with many counts. The V call is TRBV20-1, the J call TRBJ1-2; D may be TRBD1 (6 bases). CDR3 size: 10 residues. Germline loops: CDR1 DFQATT, CDR2 SNEGSKA (reference sequence). V lost 1 base, J lost 12 bases, and 9 bases lay in between. CDR3 coding DNA: TGCAGTGCTAGAGGGACAGCCAACACCTTC. It specifies CSARGTANTF.

The chain joins TRBV7-8 to TRBJ1-1, with D unresolved. Looked up from germline, CDR1 is SGHVS and CDR2 is FQNEAQ. V shed 0 bases and J shed 5 bases, with 10 bases lying between them. This CDR3 contains 14 residues. CDR3 amino acids: CASSLATRRTEAFF. DNA of the CDR3: TGTGCCAGCAGCTTAGCCACTAGGAGGACTGAAGCTTTCTTT.

J is TRBJ1-3 and V is TRBV7-8, with D possibly being TRBD1 (5 bases). The CDR3 runs 14 residues. The germline gives CDR1 SGHVS, CDR2 FQNEAQ. Trimming stripped 4 bases from V and 3 bases from J, with 10 bases between. The chain's CDR3 is CASSSQGIGNTIYF. The DNA of the CDR3 is TGTGCCAGCAGCTCCCAGGGTATTGGAAACACCATATATTTT.

The chain joins TRBV21-1 to TRBJ2-7. TRBV21-1 is a listed pseudogene. The CDR3 consists of 14 residues. CDR3 protein: CASSKVADPDEQYF. For the CDR3, the DNA is TGTGCCAGCAGCAAGGTCGCAGATCCCGACGAGCAGTACTTC.

The V gene is TRBV18, the J gene TRBJ2-1, with D perhaps matching TRBD2 (5 bases). V was cut by 0 bases and J by 4 bases, with 10 bases left in between. This CDR3 comprises 15 residues. Germline loops: CDR1 KGHSH, CDR2 LQKENI. The DNA of the CDR3 is TGTGCCAGCTCACCACCAGGGAGTCAGTACAATGAGCAGTTCTTC. It codes for CASSPPGSQYNEQFF.

There are many counts of this clonotype. V is TRBV20-1 and J is TRBJ1-5; D not certain. This CDR3 contains 13 residues. Trimming took off 3 bases at V and 3 bases at J, with 9 bases between the two ends. Germline V CDR1 and CDR2: DFQATT, SNEGSKA (reference sequence). CDR3 nucleotide sequence: TGCAGTGCTAGGGGGAGCTACAATCAGCCCCAGCATTTT. Protein sequence: CSARGSYNQPQHF.

The chain links TRBV10-3 to TRBJ1-2; 8 bases are shared with TRBD1. The CDR3 covers 14 residues. CDR1 and CDR2 (germline): ENHRY, SYGVKD. V trimming: 8 bases; J trimming: 6 bases; junction bases outside the gene matches: 11. CDR3 sequence reads: CAIVDPGQEHGYTF. As DNA, the CDR3 is TGTGCCATCGTTGACCCGGGACAGGAACATGGCTACACCTTC.

The chain has TRBV5-1 and TRBJ2-1; 10 nucleotides line up with TRBD2. V dropped 5 bases and J dropped 9; count of bases not matched to a gene: 11. Germline CDR1 and CDR2: SGHRS and YFSETQ. The CDR3 has 15 amino acids. Here the CDR3 reads CASRPLAGEFGEQFF. The CDR3, as DNA: TGCGCCAGCAGGCCTCTAGCGGGAGAGTTCGGTGAGCAGTTCTTC.

Ten or more counts support this clonotype. V usage is TRBV5-1 and J usage is TRBJ2-2; D possibly matches TRBD1 or TRBD2 (5 bases each). Trimming cost V 4 bases and J 7 bases, with 11 bases left between them. Germline V gene sequence: CDR1 SGHRS, CDR2 YFSETQ. This CDR3 spans 13 amino acids. The CDR3 region is CASSLGVIGELFF. The CDR3 DNA is TGCGCCAGCAGCCTGGGGGTTATCGGGGAGCTGTTTTTT.

Of note for this clonotype: A read error may be the cause here, since a much bigger clone is one base away. This sequence joins TRBV6-5 and TRBJ2-3; no firm D call. This CDR3 is 11 amino acids long. Germline CDR1 MNHEY, CDR2 SVGAGI. CDR3 region: CPSRIGDTQYF. CDR3 nucleotides: TGTCCCAGCAGAATAGGGGATACGCAGTATTTT.

The chain links TRBV5-1 to TRBJ2-7, with no clear D. CDR1 SGHRS and CDR2 YFSETQ come from the germline V gene. This CDR3 contains 15 residues. The V end was cut by 0 bases, the J end by 2 bases, with 12 bases between. For the CDR3, the DNA is TGCGCCAGCAGCTTGGACGTCAGGCAAGCCTACGAGCAGTACTTC. As protein: CASSLDVRQAYEQYF. The full variable domain, completed using reference TRBV5-1 and TRBJ2-7, is KAGVTQTPRYLIKTRGQQVTLSCSPISGHRSVSWYQQTPGQGLQFLFEYFSETQRNKGNFPGRFSGRQFSNSRSEMNVSTLELGDSALYLCASSLDVRQAYEQYFGPGTRLTVT.

This clonotype was detected many times. The chain joins TRBV28 to TRBJ2-7, with 7 bases identical to TRBD1. The junction had 2 bases not matched to a gene; V was cut back by 2 bases and J by 1 base. This CDR3 comprises 14 residues. Germline loops: CDR1 MDHEN, CDR2 SYDVKM. The CDR3 coding sequence is TGTGCCAGCAGTTTACGGGACAGATCCTACGAGCAGTACTTC. It specifies CASSLRDRSYEQYF.

This clonotype was detected many times. The chain links TRBV20-1 to TRBJ2-7; 12 bases are shared with TRBD1. The ends lost 3 bases at V and 5 bases at J; junction bases unmatched: 14. The length of the CDR3 is 17 residues. CDR1 DFQATT and CDR2 SNEGSKA come from the germline V gene (reference sequence). Written as DNA, the CDR3 is TGCAGTGCTAGTAGTAGTTTGGGACAGGGGGCAGGAAACGAGCAGTACTTC. This codes for CSASSSLGQGAGNEQYF.